These 14 T cell receptor beta chains came from one sample sequenced in a study of blood T cell repertoires in COVID-19 (dated by TCRdb to 2018 to 2020). Library generation was performed with the immunoSEQ multiplex PCR assay. The table comes from immuneACCESS by way of TCRdb, which keeps in-frame sequences with V and J called. Part of the clones is missing from these tables; in studies checked, under half for an unresolved V gene and the rest for unknown reasons. Recorded for this sample are 55,000 to 65,000 clones; around 80% of them occurred a single time. The ten largest clonotypes hold 3.5% of the sample. The sequenced material came from peripheral blood. The source is a man in his 60s with acute or convalescent COVID-19.

This chain joins TRBV19 and TRBJ2-2, with a tentative D call TRBD2 (5 bases). Germline values: CDR1 LNHDA, CDR2 SQIVND (reference sequence). The V end was cut by 7 bases, the J end by 5 bases, with 11 bases between. The CDR3 consists of 13 residues. CDR3 in DNA: TGTGCCAGTAATGAGGGATTGACCGGGGAGCTGTTTTTT. Protein sequence: CASNEGLTGELFF.

This chain joins TRBV28 and TRBJ1-5, with D tentatively TRBD1 (5 bases). Per germline, CDR1 MDHEN and CDR2 SYDVKM. The CDR3 extends over 13 amino acids. V lost 6 bases to trimming and J lost 4 bases, with 10 bases between them. DNA of the CDR3: TGTGCCAGCAGGTGGGGCGCGAATCAGCCCCAGCATTTT. It codes for CASRWGANQPQHF.

This chain connects TRBV27 to TRBJ2-3; a weak D match, TRBD2 (6 bases). The germline V and J ends were trimmed by 2 bases and 9 bases, with 15 bases remaining between them. Per the germline V gene, CDR1 is MNHEY and CDR2 is SMNVEV (reference sequence). This CDR3 has 14 residues. The CDR3 DNA sequence: TGTGCCAGCAGTTTAGTCACTAGCCTAGAAACGCAGTATTTT. This encodes CASSLVTSLETQYF.

This clone came up once. The V call is TRBV14, the J call TRBJ1-1, with D possibly being TRBD1 (5 bases). Trimming took 0 bases from V and 5 from J, leaving 19 bases between them. Germline CDR1 reads SGHDN; CDR2 reads FVKESK. This CDR3 is built from 17 residues. For the CDR3, the DNA is TGTGCCAGCAGCCAAGATATACCATTGAAGGGGAATACTGAAGCTTTCTTT. Translating it yields CASSQDIPLKGNTEAFF. The full variable domain, with the rest looked up from reference TRBV14 and TRBJ1-1, is EAGVTQFPSHSVIEKGQTVTLRCDPISGHDNLYWYRRVMGKEIKFLLHFVKESKQDESGMPNNRFLAERTGGTYSTLKVQPAELEDSGVYFCASSQDIPLKGNTEAFFGQGTRLTVV.

The chain carries TRBV7-3 and TRBJ2-7; possibly TRBD2 for D (5 bases). The length of the CDR3 is 13 residues. V was pared by 0 bases and J by 3 bases, with 6 bases between. Germline CDR1 reads SGHTA; CDR2 reads FQGTGA. The CDR3 DNA reads as TGTGCCAGCAGCTTAACCGGGGACTACGAGCAGTACTTC. Protein sequence: CASSLTGDYEQYF.

CDR3 nucleotides: TGCGCCAGCAGCCAAGTCCTGACTTCCTACTATGGCTACACCTTC. It is translated as CASSQVLTSYYGYTF. The chain combines TRBV4-1 with TRBJ1-2; D call uncertain. V was pared by 1 base and J by 3 bases, with 12 bases between. The CDR3 contains 15 residues. Germline loops: CDR1 MGHRA, CDR2 YSYEKL.

V and J are TRBV27 and TRBJ1-5; D not resolved. Trimming stripped 5 bases from V and 7 bases from J, with 12 bases between. This CDR3 has 13 residues. CDR1 is MNHEY and CDR2 is SMNVEV in the germline V gene (reference sequence). The chain's CDR3 is CASSMTAQQPQHF. The CDR3 DNA follows: TGTGCCAGCAGTATGACCGCACAGCAGCCCCAGCATTTT.

This clone has more than one count but fewer than ten. This chain connects TRBV5-1 to TRBJ1-1, with D perhaps matching TRBD1 (5 bases). This CDR3 is 13 amino acids long. CDR1 and CDR2 (germline): SGHRS, YFSETQ. V was cut by 2 bases and J by 5 bases, with 10 bases left in between. The CDR3, as DNA: TGCGCCAGCAGCTTCTCGGGGGATACTGAAGCTTTCTTT. Its protein product is CASSFSGDTEAFF.

Only one count was recorded for this clone. The CDR3 region is CATSGSDSSYNEQFF. As DNA, the CDR3 is TGTGCCACCAGTGGATCAGACAGCTCCTACAATGAGCAGTTCTTC. The chain combines TRBV24-1 with TRBJ2-1; D is possibly TRBD1 (5 bases). This CDR3 comprises 15 residues. The ends were cut back, 5 bases at V and 0 bases at J, with 10 bases in the middle. In germline, CDR1 is KGHDR, CDR2 SFDVKD.

This chain joins TRBV2 and TRBJ2-7; no reliable D call. The CDR3 extends over 13 amino acids. Germline V gene lookup returns CDR1 SNHLY and CDR2 FYNNEI. V shed 3 bases and J shed 3 bases, with 9 bases lying between them. The chain's CDR3 is CASSENSYYEQYF. The CDR3 bases are TGTGCCAGCAGTGAGAACAGTTACTACGAGCAGTACTTC.

CDR3 DNA: TGTGCCAGTAGTGTTATCGGGACAGGGGTCGACTATGGCTACACCTTC. As protein: CASSVIGTGVDYGYTF. The gene calls are TRBV19 and TRBJ1-2; 10 bases are a match to TRBD1. Germline CDR1 reads LNHDA; CDR2 reads SQIVND (reference sequence). Trimming took 5 bases from V and 3 from J; bases not matched to a gene: 9. CDR3 length: 16 amino acids. The entire variable domain, with the rest obtained from reference TRBV19 and TRBJ1-2, is as follows: DGGITQSPKYLFRKEGQNVTLSCEQNLNHDAMYWYRQDPGQGLRLIYYSQIVNDFQKGDIAEGYSVSREKKESFPLTVTSAQKNPTAFYLCASSVIGTGVDYGYTFGSGTRLTVV.

The rearrangement joins TRBV12-1 to TRBJ2-4; the table calls TRBD1, which could not be checked here. TRBV12-1 is a pseudogene. This CDR3 comprises 16 residues. The chain's CDR3 is CASSSRDTLAKNIQYF. The CDR3 DNA is TGTGCCAGCAGCTCCCGGGACACTTTAGCCAAAAACATTCAGTACTTC.

The chain carries TRBV10-3 and TRBJ1-1; 11 bases match TRBD1. There are 17 residues in the CDR3. V dropped 11 bases and J dropped 2; count of bases not matched to a gene: 16. Germline assignment: CDR1 ENHRY and CDR2 SYGVKD. DNA of the CDR3: TGTGCCTCCGGAACGCCGGCGGGACAGGGGGATAACACTGAAGCTTTCTTT. Its translation is CASGTPAGQGDNTEAFF.

The chain is built from TRBV29-1 and TRBJ1-1; D unresolved. The V gene lost 4 bases and the J gene lost 5 bases, with 14 bases spanning the gap. Germline values: CDR1 SQVTM, CDR2 ANQGSEA. CDR3 size: 13 residues. This CDR3 reads CSVADPLGTEAFF. The DNA of the CDR3 is TGCAGCGTTGCGGATCCCCTAGGAACTGAAGCTTTCTTT.